This T cell receptor beta chain was sequenced for a study of T cell responses to AZD1222 COVID-19 vaccine. Study findings and constraints: A mostly white British donor set with more females was recruited, and clonal diversity was possibly underestimated. Once two AZD1222 doses were given, Spike-specific TCR breadth and depth went up.

Only in-frame clones appear in the TCRdb table, and some are missing; sequencing was by immunoSEQ multiplex PCR. The table lists 100,000 to 150,000 clones, 85% to 90% of them singletons, with 20% to 25% in the top ten. Comments on this clone: Its antigen is currently unknown.

The source is an adult in good health. Sequencing was performed on peripheral blood, taken on day 0 of AZD1222 vaccination.

The CDR3 loop is CASSWTPGQGYTF. As DNA, the CDR3 is TGTGCCAGCAGTTGGACCCCTGGACAGGGCTACACCTTC. The gene calls are TRBV6-6 and TRBJ1-2, with D possibly being TRBD1 (6 bases). Germline-derived CDR1 and CDR2 are MNHNY and SVGAGI (reference sequence). This CDR3 is 13 amino acids long. Trimming took 4 bases from V and 8 from J, leaving 14 bases between them.